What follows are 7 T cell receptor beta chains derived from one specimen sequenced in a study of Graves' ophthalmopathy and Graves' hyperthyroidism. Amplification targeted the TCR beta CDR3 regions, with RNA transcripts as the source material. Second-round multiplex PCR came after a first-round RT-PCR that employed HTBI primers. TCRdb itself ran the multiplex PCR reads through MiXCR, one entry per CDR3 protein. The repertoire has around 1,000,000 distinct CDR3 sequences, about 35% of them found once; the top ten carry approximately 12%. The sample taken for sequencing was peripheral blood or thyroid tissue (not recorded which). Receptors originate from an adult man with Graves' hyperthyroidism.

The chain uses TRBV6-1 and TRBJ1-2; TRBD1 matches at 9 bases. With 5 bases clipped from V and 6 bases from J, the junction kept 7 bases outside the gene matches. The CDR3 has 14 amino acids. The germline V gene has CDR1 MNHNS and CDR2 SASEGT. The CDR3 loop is CASSRRTGGDGYTF. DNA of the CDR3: TGTGCCAGCAGTAGGCGAACAGGGGGCGATGGCTACACCTTC.

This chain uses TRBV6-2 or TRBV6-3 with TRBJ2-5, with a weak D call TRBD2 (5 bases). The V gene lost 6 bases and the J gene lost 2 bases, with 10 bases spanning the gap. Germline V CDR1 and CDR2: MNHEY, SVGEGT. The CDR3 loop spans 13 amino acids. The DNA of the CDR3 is TGTGCCAGCAGAAAGGGAGTACAAGAGACCCAGTACTTC. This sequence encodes CASRKGVQETQYF.

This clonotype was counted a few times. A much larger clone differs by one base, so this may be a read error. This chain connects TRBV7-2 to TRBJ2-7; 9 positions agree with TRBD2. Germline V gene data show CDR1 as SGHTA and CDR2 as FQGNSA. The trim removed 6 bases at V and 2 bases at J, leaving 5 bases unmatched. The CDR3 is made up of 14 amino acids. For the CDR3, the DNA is TGTGCCAGCAGACGGACTAGCGCAGCCTACGAGCAGTACTTC. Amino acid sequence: CASRRTSAAYEQYF.

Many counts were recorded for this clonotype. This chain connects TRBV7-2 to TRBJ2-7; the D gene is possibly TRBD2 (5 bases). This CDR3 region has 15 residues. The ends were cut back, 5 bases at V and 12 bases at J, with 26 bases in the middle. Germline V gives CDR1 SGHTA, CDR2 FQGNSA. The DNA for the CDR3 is TGTGCCAGCAGCCTGCTACCCGAGACCTACGAAGAGGGGTACTTC. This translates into CASSLLPETYEEGYF.

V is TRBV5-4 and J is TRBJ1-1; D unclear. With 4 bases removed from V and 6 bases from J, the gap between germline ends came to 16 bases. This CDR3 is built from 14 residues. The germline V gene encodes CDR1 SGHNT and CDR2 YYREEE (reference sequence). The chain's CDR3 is CASSKEPKLAEAFF. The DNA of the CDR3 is TGTGCCAGCAGCAAAGAGCCCAAGCTCGCTGAAGCTTTCTTT. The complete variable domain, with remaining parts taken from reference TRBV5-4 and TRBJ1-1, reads ETGVTQSPTHLIKTRGQQVTLRCSSQSGHNTVSWYQQALGQGPQFIFQYYREEENGRGNFPPRFSGLQFPNYSSELNVNALELDDSALYLCASSKEPKLAEAFFGQGTRLTVV.

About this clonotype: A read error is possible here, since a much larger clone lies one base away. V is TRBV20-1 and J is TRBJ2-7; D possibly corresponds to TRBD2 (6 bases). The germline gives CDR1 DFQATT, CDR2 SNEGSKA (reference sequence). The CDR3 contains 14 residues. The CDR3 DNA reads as TGCAGCGGGAGCGACAAAGTTGGGATGTACGAGCAGTACTTC. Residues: CSGSDKVGMYEQYF.

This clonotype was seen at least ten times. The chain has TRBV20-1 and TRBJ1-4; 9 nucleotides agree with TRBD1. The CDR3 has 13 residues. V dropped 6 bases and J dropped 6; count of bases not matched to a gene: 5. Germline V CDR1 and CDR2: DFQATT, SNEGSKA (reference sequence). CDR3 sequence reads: CSAQGTGYEKLFF. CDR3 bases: TGCAGTGCCCAAGGGACAGGGTATGAAAAACTGTTTTTT.